What follows are 14 T cell receptor beta chains derived from one specimen sequenced in a study of shared clonotypes between healthy human individuals. Assay: immunoSEQ multiplex PCR; the TCRdb copy retains only in-frame clones and omits some. In the table there are 90,000 to 130,000 clones, roughly 70% of which are singletons. The source material was memory CD8+ T cells sorted from blood. Stated subset: CD45RO+ cells pooled with CCR7-negative TemRA cells. These TCRs come from a woman between 25 and 40 years old in good health.

This clone was seen more than once but under ten times. V is TRBV10-2 and J is TRBJ2-1, with D perhaps matching TRBD2 (6 bases). V was cut by 2 bases and J by 3 bases, with 11 bases left in between. The CDR3 runs 15 residues. The germline V gene encodes CDR1 WSHSY and CDR2 SAAADI. The CDR3 loop is CASSETWRDYNEQFF. The CDR3 bases are TGCGCCAGCAGTGAGACTTGGCGGGACTACAATGAGCAGTTCTTC.

The chain employs TRBV5-1 and TRBJ2-3, with D perhaps matching TRBD1 (6 bases). Trimming took off 6 bases at V and 2 bases at J, with 13 bases between the two ends. The CDR3 sequence is 14 residues long. CDR1 and CDR2 (germline): SGHRS, YFSETQ. Here the CDR3 DNA reads TGCGCCAGCAAGTCACAGGGAACCACAGATACGCAGTATTTT. Residues: CASKSQGTTDTQYF.

The V gene is TRBV19, the J gene TRBJ2-7; 7 bases fit TRBD2. This CDR3 comprises 19 residues. Germline V gives CDR1 LNHDA, CDR2 SQIVND (reference sequence). Trimming took 6 bases from V and 3 from J; bases not matched to a gene: 23. The CDR3 nucleotides read TGTGCCAGTAGCTTCTACCCCCCCGGGACCGGGGGGATACACTACGAGCAGTACTTC. It translates to CASSFYPPGTGGIHYEQYF.

In its sample, this clone was seen once. CDR3 nucleotide sequence: TGTGCCAGCAGCTACAAGGGACTAGCGGGATCCTACAATGAGCAGTTCTTC. Protein sequence: CASSYKGLAGSYNEQFF. The chain uses TRBV7-9 and TRBJ2-1, with 13 bases matching TRBD2. V lost 4 bases to trimming and J lost 1 base; unmatched junction nucleotides: 4. CDR1 and CDR2 (germline): SEHNR, FQNEAQ (reference sequence). This CDR3 contains 17 residues.

The chain has TRBV6-5 and TRBJ2-5, with 7 bases identical to TRBD2. V was clipped by 5 bases and J by 11 bases; unmatched bases: 8. The CDR3 extends over 12 amino acids. Germline CDR1 reads MNHEY; CDR2 reads SVGAGI. In DNA, the CDR3 is TGTGCCAGCAGTAAGGGACTACCAGAGCAGTACTTC. This gives the protein CASSKGLPEQYF.

This rearrangement joins TRBV6-1 to TRBJ2-7, with D possibly being TRBD1 (6 bases). Trimming took 1 base from V and 0 from J, leaving 16 bases between them. The CDR3 spans 17 residues. CDR1 and CDR2 (germline): MNHNS, SASEGT. The CDR3 region has the DNA TGTGCCAGCAGTGAAGGCGAGGGGGATCGACCCTCCTACGAGCAGTACTTC. Translating gives CASSEGEGDRPSYEQYF.

The V call is TRBV5-5, the J call TRBJ2-1; 14 bases fit TRBD2. The length of the CDR3 is 18 residues. V shed 4 bases, J shed 6 bases, and the junction held 12 bases outside the gene matches. Germline CDR1 is SGHKS and CDR2 is YYEKEE (reference sequence). Here the CDR3 DNA reads TGTGCCAGCAGCCCCCCGGGGGGACTAGCGGGAGTAGGCAATGAGCAGTTCTTC. Its translation: CASSPPGGLAGVGNEQFF.

V usage is TRBV28 and J usage is TRBJ1-1; 10 bases map to TRBD1. This CDR3 contains 18 residues. V lost 4 bases, J lost 0 bases, and 11 bases stayed unmatched. Per the germline V gene, CDR1 is MDHEN and CDR2 is SYDVKM. CDR3 protein: CASSSTQLGQGVNTEAFF. CDR3 sequence (DNA): TGTGCCAGCAGTTCTACACAGTTAGGACAGGGGGTGAACACTGAAGCTTTCTTT.

J is TRBJ1-4 and V is TRBV18; tentatively, D is TRBD1 (6 bases). Germline V gene data show CDR1 as KGHSH and CDR2 as LQKENI. Trimming pared 3 bases from V and 1 base from J, leaving 12 bases between. The CDR3 covers 16 residues. DNA of the CDR3: TGTGCCAGCTCACCGACCGGACAGTTAACTAATGAAAAACTGTTTTTT. Residues: CASSPTGQLTNEKLFF.

The rearrangement joins TRBV10-3 to TRBJ2-7; D perhaps matches TRBD2 (6 bases). The CDR3 has 15 residues. V was clipped by 6 bases and J by 4 bases, with 19 bases between them. The germline V gene encodes CDR1 ENHRY and CDR2 SYGVKD. The CDR3 nucleotides read TGTGCCATCAGGTGGGACTCCTTCCATCCGTACGAGCAGTACTTC. Translating it yields CAIRWDSFHPYEQYF.

The V call is TRBV27, the J call TRBJ2-7, with D tentatively TRBD2 (6 bases). V lost 3 bases and J 6 bases, leaving 18 bases between the germline ends. CDR3 length equals 15 residues. Looked up from germline, CDR1 is MNHEY and CDR2 is SMNVEV (reference sequence). The DNA for the CDR3 is TGTGCCAGCAGTTTGAAACGTTTTGCGGGGTTCGAGCAGTACTTC. As protein: CASSLKRFAGFEQYF.

This chain uses TRBV16 with TRBJ1-2; 7 positions agree with TRBD1. Germline trimming cut 3 bases from V and 7 bases from J; bases unmatched to any gene: 17. The CDR3 covers 17 residues. Germline lookup yields CDR1 KGHSY and CDR2 FQNENV. CDR3 sequence (DNA): TGTGCCAGCAGCCACTCTCCTAGACAGGGTGGGATCGGTGGCTACACCTTC. This gives the protein CASSHSPRQGGIGGYTF.

The chain uses TRBV4-1 and TRBJ2-7; no firm D call. Trimming took off 1 base at V and 7 bases at J, with 8 bases between the two ends. The CDR3 is 12 residues long. CDR1 and CDR2 (germline): MGHRA, YSYEKL. CDR3 residues: CASSQGGIEQYF. CDR3 nucleotide sequence: TGCGCCAGCAGCCAAGGGGGAATTGAGCAGTACTTC.

This chain links TRBV11-1 with TRBJ2-5; D gene ambiguous. V was clipped by 1 base and J by 2 bases, with 8 bases between them. There are 14 residues in the CDR3. CDR1 SGHAT and CDR2 FQDESV come from the germline V gene (reference sequence). CDR3 amino acids: CASSLGERQETQYF. DNA of the CDR3: TGTGCCAGCAGCTTAGGGGAAAGGCAAGAGACCCAGTACTTC.